These T cell receptor beta chains were read from a single sample in a study of monozygotic twins with inflammatory bowel disease. Each CDR3 protein gets one entry in TCRdb, which reprocessed the 5' RACE reads and gives no DNA. This sample lists approximately 400,000 distinct CDR3 sequences; its ten largest clones have under 3%. The sequenced material came from blood. These TCRs come from a human donor with ulcerative colitis or Crohn's disease, or a healthy co-twin of an affected twin (not recorded which). Both conserved end residues are part of each CDR3. Each record gives: V gene, J gene, CDR3 protein.

V: TRBV7-6; J: TRBJ2-1; CDR3: CASTKRGSEQFF
V: TRBV7-2; J: TRBJ1-3; CDR3: CASSLGPGAGNTIYF
V: TRBV12-3/TRBV12-4; J: TRBJ1-6; CDR3: CASSEKTFSPLHF
V: TRBV5-6; J: TRBJ2-1; CDR3: CASSVLADYNEQFF
V: TRBV7-9; J: TRBJ2-5; CDR3: CASSLRGTSGLQETQYF
V: TRBV29-1; J: TRBJ2-3; CDR3: CSVEGRNTDTQYF
V: TRBV11-2; J: TRBJ2-2; CDR3: CASSLVLAGELFF
V: TRBV6-5; J: TRBJ2-1; CDR3: CASSLEQGSFYNEQFF
V: TRBV5-7; J: TRBJ2-2; CDR3: CASSLAQGATGELFF
V: TRBV18; J: TRBJ2-1; CDR3: CASSRTVSSYNEQFF
V: TRBV29-1; J: TRBJ2-3; CDR3: CSVGPSGRTNTQYF
V: TRBV5-6; J: TRBJ1-6; CDR3: CASSRTGDNSPLHF
V: TRBV10-3; J: TRBJ1-2; CDR3: CAAQGDTGPYGYTF
V: TRBV20-1; J: TRBJ2-3; CDR3: CSARVPPLRSSGDTQYF
V: TRBV30; J: TRBJ2-3; CDR3: CAWDRITDTQYF
V: TRBV20-1; J: TRBJ2-2; CDR3: CSAILAGPNTGELFF
V: TRBV5-5; J: TRBJ2-3; CDR3: CASTWRVPDLSSTDTQYF
V: TRBV2; J: TRBJ2-7; CDR3: CAAGDGHYEQYF
V: TRBV3-1; J: TRBJ2-3; CDR3: CASSPRLTDTQYF
V: TRBV3-1; J: TRBJ2-7; CDR3: CASSHKTVTYEQYF
V: TRBV9; J: TRBJ2-5; CDR3: CASSTRQVDKETQYF
V: TRBV20-1; J: TRBJ2-3; CDR3: CSATPGRVNTDTQYF
V: TRBV27; J: TRBJ2-2; CDR3: CASTLLGRTSGSPGELFF
V: TRBV5-4; J: TRBJ2-3; CDR3: CASSLDRGFTDTQYF
V: TRBV5-1; J: TRBJ1-1; CDR3: CASSLGGIGTDGAFF
V: TRBV7-2; J: TRBJ2-2; CDR3: CASSLGRDPGELFF
V: TRBV28; J: TRBJ2-6; CDR3: CASSLLLGGANAGANVLTF
V: TRBV12-3/TRBV12-4; J: TRBJ2-3; CDR3: CASSFPKREWDTDTQYF
V: TRBV4-3; J: TRBJ1-2; CDR3: CASSQDTGLLYGYTF
V: TRBV2; J: TRBJ1-5; CDR3: CASRRGVNQPQHF
V: TRBV6-6; J: TRBJ2-7; CDR3: CASSYPDYEQYF
V: TRBV27; J: TRBJ2-1; CDR3: CASSLRRGSYNEQFF
V: TRBV20-1; J: TRBJ2-3; CDR3: CSARVVSLMLGTSTDTQYF
V: TRBV11-2; J: TRBJ2-2; CDR3: CASSLVRPSGGAGITGELFF
V: TRBV5-4; J: TRBJ2-2; CDR3: CASSLDSGVNTGELFF
V: TRBV5-6; J: TRBJ2-1; CDR3: CASTYYDREVENEQFF
V: TRBV12-3/TRBV12-4; J: TRBJ1-5; CDR3: CASSLYRSSNQPQHF
V: TRBV7-9; J: TRBJ2-3; CDR3: CASLGADTQYF
V: TRBV21-1; J: TRBJ2-5; CDR3: CASSKAHNLQETQYF
V: TRBV20-1; J: TRBJ2-1; CDR3: CSANTPRFKNEQFF
V: TRBV19; J: TRBJ2-7; CDR3: CASSRSTGISEQYF
V: TRBV9; J: TRBJ2-7; CDR3: CASSPGQASYEQYF
V: TRBV3-1; J: TRBJ1-2; CDR3: CASSPQGTNYGYTF
V: TRBV11-2; J: TRBJ1-1; CDR3: CASSLGGGVNTEAFF
V: TRBV12-3/TRBV12-4; J: TRBJ1-1; CDR3: CASSLKPNTEAFF
V: TRBV11-2; J: TRBJ2-6; CDR3: CASSPGGNSGANGLTF
V: TRBV5-1; J: TRBJ2-1; CDR3: CASSLGAAGGNEQFF
V: TRBV12-3/TRBV12-4; J: TRBJ1-6; CDR3: CASSYGQGINSPLHF